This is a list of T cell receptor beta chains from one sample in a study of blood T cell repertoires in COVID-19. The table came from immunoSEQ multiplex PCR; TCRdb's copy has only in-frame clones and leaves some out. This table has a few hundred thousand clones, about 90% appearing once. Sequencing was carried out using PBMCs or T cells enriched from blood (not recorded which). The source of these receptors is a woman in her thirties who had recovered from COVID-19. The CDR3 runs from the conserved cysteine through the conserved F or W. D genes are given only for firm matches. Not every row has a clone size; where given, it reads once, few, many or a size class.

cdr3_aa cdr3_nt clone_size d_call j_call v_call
CASSQEPGSPEAFF TGTGCCAGCAGCCAAGAGCCGGGTTCCCCTGAAGCTTTCTTT NA NA TRBJ1-1 TRBV3-1/TRBV3-2
CASSAPAGTGPLEGYTF TGTGCCAGCAGTGCCCCCGCCGGGACAGGGCCTTTAGAGGGCTACACCTTC NA TRBD1 TRBJ1-2 TRBV6-1
CASRLPPNTEAFF TGTGCCAGCAGACTACCTCCAAACACTGAAGCTTTCTTT NA NA TRBJ1-1 TRBV28
CASSFQDTQYF TGCGCCAGCAGCTTCCAAGATACGCAGTATTTT NA NA TRBJ2-3 TRBV5-1
CASSLNLRVATNEKLFF TGCGCCAGCAGCTTGAATTTGCGGGTTGCAACTAATGAAAAACTGTTTTTT NA NA TRBJ1-4 TRBV5-1
CASSLGLAVHNEQFF TGCGCCAGCAGCTTGGGACTAGCAGTCCACAATGAGCAGTTCTTC NA TRBD2 TRBJ2-1 TRBV5-1
CASSPEGQFNSPLHF TGTGCCAGCAGCCCTGAAGGACAGTTTAATTCACCCCTCCACTTT NA NA TRBJ1-6 TRBV7-8
CASSEAGLNTEAFF TGCGCCAGCAGTGAGGCAGGGTTAAACACTGAAGCTTTCTTT NA NA TRBJ1-1 TRBV10-2
CASSIEGAGETQYF TGTGCCAGTAGTATAGAGGGGGCCGGAGAGACCCAGTACTTC NA NA TRBJ2-5 TRBV19
CASSIGADYVYEQYF TGTGCCAGTAGTATAGGCGCGGACTACGTCTACGAGCAGTACTTC NA NA TRBJ2-7 TRBV19
CASSLSGGPGLNTQYF TGTGCCAGCAGTTTGTCGGGAGGGCCGGGGCTTAATACGCAGTATTTT NA TRBD2 TRBJ2-3 TRBV27
CASSELNGRRDYKTGYF TGTGCCAGCAGTGAACTGAACGGCAGGCGGGACTACAAGACGGGGTACTTC NA TRBD2 TRBJ2-5 TRBV6-1
CASSYSGPSSYNEQFF TGTGCCAGCAGTTACTCCGGTCCTAGCTCCTACAATGAGCAGTTCTTC NA NA TRBJ2-1 TRBV6-2/TRBV6-3
CAISAGTGGEQPQHF TGTGCCATCAGTGCCGGGACAGGGGGCGAGCAGCCCCAGCATTTT NA TRBD1 TRBJ1-5 TRBV10-3
CSAPRGIGYTF TGCAGTGCTCCCCGGGGAATTGGCTACACCTTC NA NA TRBJ1-2 TRBV20-1
CASSPGQKNEKLFF TGCGCCAGCAGCCCTGGACAGAAAAATGAAAAACTGTTTTTT NA NA TRBJ1-4 TRBV5-1
CASSPPLAGESTDTQYF TGTGCCAGCAGCCCTCCCTTGGCGGGTGAGAGCACAGATACGCAGTATTTT NA NA TRBJ2-3 TRBV7-9
CASSSPRGGYGYTF TGTGCCAGCAGCTCCCCCCGGGGAGGCTATGGCTACACCTTC NA NA TRBJ1-2 TRBV5-6
CASIGKRDSLPFTGELFF TGTGCCAGCATAGGGAAGAGGGACAGTCTACCATTCACCGGGGAGCTGTTTTTT NA TRBD1 TRBJ2-2 TRBV28
CASSLPGQPRPGELFF TGTGCCAGCAGTTTACCGGGACAGCCTCGCCCCGGGGAGCTGTTTTTT NA TRBD1 TRBJ2-2 TRBV6-2/TRBV6-3
CASSLGLAGVIF TGTGCCAGCAGTTTGGGACTAGCGGGAGTTATCTTC NA TRBD2 TRBJ2-1 TRBV28
CASSRSPGQGSSYEQYF TGTGCCAGCAGCCGAAGCCCGGGACAGGGCTCGTCCTACGAGCAGTACTTC NA TRBD1 TRBJ2-7 TRBV7-9
CASSLALRNQPQHF TGTGCCAGCAGCTTAGCGCTGAGGAATCAGCCCCAGCATTTT NA NA TRBJ1-5 TRBV7-2
CASSQALTSQQETQYF TGCGCCAGCAGCCAAGCCCTGACAAGTCAACAAGAGACCCAGTACTTC NA NA TRBJ2-5 TRBV4-1
CASSFPGGEGEQYF TGTGCCAGCAGTTTTCCCGGAGGGGAGGGCGAGCAGTACTTC NA TRBD2 TRBJ2-7 TRBV28
CAISDYVSQNYGYTF TGTGCCATCAGTGATTATGTATCTCAGAACTATGGCTACACCTTC NA NA TRBJ1-2 TRBV10-3
CASSLEVTSGTTEQYF TGTGCCAGCAGCTTAGAAGTGACTAGCGGGACCACCGAGCAGTACTTC few TRBD2 TRBJ2-7 TRBV11-2
CASSTLFSSGAEQFF TGTGCCAGCAGTACGCTATTCTCCTCTGGGGCTGAGCAGTTCTTC once NA TRBJ2-1 TRBV6-5
CASSEGVVSQVTEAFF TGCGCCAGCAGTGAGGGTGTGGTCAGTCAGGTCACTGAAGCTTTCTTT NA NA TRBJ1-1 TRBV10-2
CASTYSNQPQHF TGTGCCAGCACTTATAGCAATCAGCCCCAGCATTTT NA NA TRBJ1-5 TRBV12-3/TRBV12-4
CASRIQSAVTEAFF TGTGCCAGCAGGATACAAAGCGCCGTCACTGAAGCTTTCTTT NA NA TRBJ1-1 TRBV28
CASSQDRQGVYNSPLHF TGTGCCAGCAGCCAAGATCGACAGGGGGTATATAATTCACCCCTCCACTTT NA TRBD1 TRBJ1-6 TRBV14
CSVSRYNEQFF TGCAGCGTTTCCAGGTACAATGAGCAGTTCTTC NA NA TRBJ2-1 TRBV29-1
CAWGTGGVYGYTF TGTGCCTGGGGGACAGGGGGGGTCTATGGCTACACCTTC NA TRBD1 TRBJ1-2 TRBV30
CASRDRNTEAFF TGTGCCAGTCGGGACAGGAACACTGAAGCTTTCTTT few TRBD1 TRBJ1-1 TRBV19
CASSSTGLDGYTF TGCGCCAGCAGCTCGACAGGGTTGGATGGCTACACCTTC NA TRBD1 TRBJ1-2 TRBV5-1
CASSLGLAGYNEQFF TGTGCCAGCAGCCTGGGACTAGCGGGGTACAATGAGCAGTTCTTC few TRBD2 TRBJ2-1 TRBV7-3
CASSRGAGKGSGNTIYF TGTGCCAGCAGCCGAGGGGCGGGGAAGGGCTCTGGAAACACCATATATTTT NA NA TRBJ1-3 TRBV3-1/TRBV3-2
CASSPRDISTDTQYF TGCGCCAGCAGCCCCCGGGACATTAGCACAGATACGCAGTATTTT NA NA TRBJ2-3 TRBV5-1
CASSPLYSPLHF TGTGCCAGCAGCCCCCTTTATTCACCCCTCCACTTT few NA TRBJ1-6 TRBV5-5
CASSLAGFYNEQFF TGCGCCAGCAGCTTGGCAGGGTTCTACAATGAGCAGTTCTTC once NA TRBJ2-1 TRBV5-1
CASSQDSGSSYNEQFF TGTGCCAGCAGCCAAGATAGCGGGAGTTCCTACAATGAGCAGTTCTTC NA TRBD2 TRBJ2-1 TRBV14
CASSFLASGNTGELFF TGTGCCAGCAGTTTCCTGGCTAGCGGGAACACCGGGGAGCTGTTTTTT NA TRBD2 TRBJ2-2 TRBV28
CASSPLSGYSYEQYF TGTGCCAGCAGCCCCCTTAGCGGATACTCCTACGAGCAGTACTTC NA NA TRBJ2-7 TRBV7-8
CASSLAQGQGEKLFF TGTGCCAGCAGCTTAGCGCAGGGGCAAGGAGAAAAACTGTTTTTT NA NA TRBJ1-4 TRBV7-6
CASRWTGGDQPQHF TGTGCCAGCAGGTGGACAGGGGGAGATCAGCCCCAGCATTTT NA TRBD1 TRBJ1-5 TRBV28
CASSLTAGAESPLHF TGTGCCAGCAGCTTAACCGCGGGGGCAGAGTCACCCCTCCACTTT NA NA TRBJ1-6 TRBV7-3
CASPRGGYTF TGTGCCAGCCCGAGGGGGGGCTACACCTTC NA NA TRBJ1-2 TRBV11-2
CASSNPTGEEQYF TGTGCCAGTAGTAATCCGACAGGGGAAGAGCAGTACTTC once TRBD1 TRBJ2-7 TRBV19
CASSLGGQGAPSEKLFF TGTGCCAGCAGCTTAGGTGGACAGGGGGCCCCTAGTGAAAAACTGTTTTTT NA TRBD1 TRBJ1-4 TRBV7-9
CASSYFSSGAPQDTQYF TGTGCCAGCAGCTACTTTTCTAGCGGGGCCCCTCAAGATACGCAGTATTTT NA TRBD2 TRBJ2-3 TRBV13
CASSPESNVNQPQHF TGTGCCAGCTCACCAGAGTCGAACGTAAATCAGCCCCAGCATTTT few NA TRBJ1-5 TRBV18
CASSLSGTNEKLFF TGTGCCAGCAGTTTATCCGGGACTAATGAAAAACTGTTTTTT NA NA TRBJ1-4 TRBV27
CASSLGQALSEQYF TGTGCCAGCTCATTAGGACAGGCCCTAAGCGAGCAGTACTTC NA TRBD1 TRBJ2-7 TRBV18
CASSEDSPYNSPLHF TGTGCCAGCAGTGAGGACAGTCCCTATAATTCACCCCTCCACTTT NA NA TRBJ1-6 TRBV2
CASSLVGLNQPQHF TGTGCCAGCAGCTTGGTGGGCCTAAATCAGCCCCAGCATTTT once NA TRBJ1-5 TRBV7-2
CASYQGGVTEAFF TGTGCCAGCTACCAGGGAGGGGTGACTGAAGCTTTCTTT NA NA TRBJ1-1 TRBV2